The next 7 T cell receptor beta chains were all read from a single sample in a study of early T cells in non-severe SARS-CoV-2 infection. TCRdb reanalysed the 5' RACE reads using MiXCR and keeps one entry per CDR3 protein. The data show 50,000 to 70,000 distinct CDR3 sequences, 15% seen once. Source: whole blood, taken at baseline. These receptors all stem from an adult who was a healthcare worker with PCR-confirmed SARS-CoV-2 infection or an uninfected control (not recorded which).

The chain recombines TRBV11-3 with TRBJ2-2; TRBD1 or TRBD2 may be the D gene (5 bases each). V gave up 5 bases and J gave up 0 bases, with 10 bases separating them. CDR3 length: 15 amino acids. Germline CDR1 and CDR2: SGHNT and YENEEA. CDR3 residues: CASSTRGTNTGELFF. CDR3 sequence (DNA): TGTGCCAGCAGCACTAGGGGAACGAACACCGGGGAGCTGTTTTTT.

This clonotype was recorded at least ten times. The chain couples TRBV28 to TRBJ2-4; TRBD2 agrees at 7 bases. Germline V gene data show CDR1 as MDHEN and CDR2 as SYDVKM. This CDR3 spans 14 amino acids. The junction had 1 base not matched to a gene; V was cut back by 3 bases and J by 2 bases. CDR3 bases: TGTGCCAGCAGTTTGGGAGGGACCAAAAACATTCAGTACTTC. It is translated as CASSLGGTKNIQYF. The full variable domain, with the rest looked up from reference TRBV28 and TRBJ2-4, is DVKVTQSSRYLVKRTGEKVFLECVQDMDHENMFWYRQDPGLGLRLIYFSYDVKMKEKGDIPEGYSVSREKKERFSLILESASTNQTSMYLCASSLGGTKNIQYFGAGTRLSVL.

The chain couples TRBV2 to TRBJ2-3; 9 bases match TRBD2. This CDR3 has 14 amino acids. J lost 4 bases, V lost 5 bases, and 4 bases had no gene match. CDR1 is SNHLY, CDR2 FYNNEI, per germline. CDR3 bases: TGTGCCAGCAGTCCTAGCGGGGTCGCAGATACGCAGTATTTT. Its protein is CASSPSGVADTQYF.

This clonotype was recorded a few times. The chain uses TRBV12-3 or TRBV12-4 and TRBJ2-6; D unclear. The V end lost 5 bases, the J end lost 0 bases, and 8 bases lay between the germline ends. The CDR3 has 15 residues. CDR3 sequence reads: CASSPIYSGANVLTF. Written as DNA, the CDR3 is TGTGCCAGCAGTCCAATATACTCTGGGGCCAACGTCCTGACTTTC.

The CDR3 DNA reads TGCAGTGCTAGAGATCCCGGCAGGCCAAATCAGCCCCAGCATTTT. Translating gives CSARDPGRPNQPQHF. The rearrangement links TRBV20-1 to TRBJ1-5; D remains unclear. The V end lost 0 bases, the J end lost 4 bases, and 13 bases lay between the germline ends. The CDR3 length is 15 residues. CDR1 DFQATT and CDR2 SNEGSKA come from the germline V gene (reference sequence).

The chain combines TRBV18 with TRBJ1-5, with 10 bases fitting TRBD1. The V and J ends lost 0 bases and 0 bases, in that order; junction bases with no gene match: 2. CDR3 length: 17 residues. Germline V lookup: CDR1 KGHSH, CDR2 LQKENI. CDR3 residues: CASSPPGTGDSNQPQHF. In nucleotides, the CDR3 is TGTGCCAGCTCACCACCGGGGACAGGGGATAGCAATCAGCCCCAGCATTTT.

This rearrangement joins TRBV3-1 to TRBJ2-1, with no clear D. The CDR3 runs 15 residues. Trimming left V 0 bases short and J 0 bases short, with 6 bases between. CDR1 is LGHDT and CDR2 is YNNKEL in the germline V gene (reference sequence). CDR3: CASSQEAYSYNEQFF. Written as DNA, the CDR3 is TGTGCCAGCAGCCAAGAGGCTTACTCCTACAATGAGCAGTTCTTC.